This entry lists 30 T cell receptor beta chains sequenced from one sample in a study of blood T cell repertoires in COVID-19. Profiled with immunoSEQ multiplex PCR; TCRdb holds only in-frame clones, not every one. The sample yields tens of thousands of clones, over 60% seen once. The sequenced material came from peripheral blood. The receptors shown here come from a man between 70 and 80 years old with COVID-19, enrolled during active disease.

By its share, this clone is medium-sized. The genes are TRBV7-2 and TRBJ2-7; 8 nucleotides line up with TRBD1. The germline V gene has CDR1 SGHTA and CDR2 FQGNSA. V lost 7 bases to trimming and J lost 3 bases; unmatched junction nucleotides: 8. The length of the CDR3 is 14 residues. The chain's CDR3 is CASTLTGAGYEQYF. The DNA for the CDR3 is TGTGCCAGCACCTTGACAGGGGCGGGCTACGAGCAGTACTTC.

This sequence joins TRBV9 and TRBJ1-5, with TRBD1 identical over 7 bases. CDR3 size: 15 residues. Per the germline V gene, CDR1 is SGDLS and CDR2 is YYNGEE. Trimming at V came to 0 bases and at J to 4 bases, leaving 4 bases not matched to a gene. Here the CDR3 reads CASSVEGAANQPQHF. DNA of the CDR3: TGTGCCAGCAGCGTAGAGGGGGCGGCTAATCAGCCCCAGCATTTT.

This sequence joins TRBV4-3 and TRBJ2-1, with D possibly TRBD2 on 6 matching bases. V was shortened by 4 bases and J by 0 bases, with 10 bases between the two germline ends. The CDR3 has 15 residues. Germline V gives CDR1 LGHNA, CDR2 YSLEER. CDR3 sequence: CASSRSGSSYNEQFF. The CDR3 DNA reads TGCGCCAGCAGCCGTAGCGGCTCCTCCTACAATGAGCAGTTCTTC.

The J gene is TRBJ2-7, the V gene TRBV28; D is unclear. The CDR3 is made up of 13 amino acids. The germline V and J ends were trimmed by 6 bases and 3 bases, with 12 bases remaining between them. Germline V gene lookup returns CDR1 MDHEN and CDR2 SYDVKM. The CDR3: CASSPPLYYEQYF. The CDR3 DNA reads as TGTGCCAGCAGCCCCCCACTATACTACGAGCAGTACTTC.

The chain uses TRBV4-3 and TRBJ2-7; 10 bases agree with TRBD1. The CDR3 spans 15 residues. V was clipped by 0 bases and J by 4 bases; unmatched bases: 3. Germline values: CDR1 LGHNA, CDR2 YSLEER. CDR3 sequence (DNA): TGCGCCAGCAGCCAAGAGCCGGGACAGGGGTACGAGCAGTACTTC. Its protein is CASSQEPGQGYEQYF.

V and J are TRBV29-1 and TRBJ1-2; D is undetermined. This CDR3 is 12 amino acids long. V lost 7 bases to trimming and J lost 5 bases, with 14 bases between them. Per germline, CDR1 SQVTM and CDR2 ANQGSEA. CDR3 sequence (DNA): TGCAGCGGCTCGGGCACGGGGTATGGCTACACCTTC. Amino acid sequence: CSGSGTGYGYTF.

The chain combines TRBV5-6 with TRBJ1-6; 9 positions agree with TRBD1. Per germline, CDR1 SGHDT and CDR2 YYEEEE. The CDR3 loop spans 15 amino acids. The V and J ends lost 4 bases and 9 bases, in that order; junction bases with no gene match: 8. In nucleotides, the CDR3 is TGTGCCAGCAGCGCAGAGACAGGGGGTAGTTCACCCCTCCACTTT. Its translation: CASSAETGGSSPLHF.

This chain joins TRBV4-3 and TRBJ2-2; no clear D gene. Trimming removed 0 bases at V and 8 bases at J, with 19 bases between. CDR3 length equals 17 residues. From germline, CDR1 is LGHNA and CDR2 YSLEER. As DNA, the CDR3 is TGCGCCAGCAGCCAAGAATTGCAGGCACGGTGGAAAGGGGAGCTGTTTTTT. This sequence encodes CASSQELQARWKGELFF.

The V gene is TRBV5-8, the J gene TRBJ1-5, with D possibly matching TRBD1 (6 bases). Trimming took 5 bases from V and 5 from J, leaving 11 bases between them. The CDR3 extends over 13 amino acids. The germline CDR1 and CDR2 sequences are SGHTS and YDEGEE. CDR3: CASSWGHDQPQHF. CDR3 sequence (DNA): TGTGCCAGCAGTTGGGGGCACGATCAGCCCCAGCATTTT.

This sequence joins TRBV7-6 and TRBJ2-4; D not resolved. From germline, CDR1 is SGHVS and CDR2 FNYEAQ. The CDR3 extends over 18 amino acids. Trimming took 4 bases from V and 2 from J, leaving 21 bases between them. Here the CDR3 DNA reads TGTGCCAGCAGCTCGTCCCCTTACACCTCTTCCCCCAAAAACATTCAGTACTTC. This gives the protein CASSSSPYTSSPKNIQYF.

The rearrangement uses TRBV28 and TRBJ1-4; 11 positions agree with TRBD1. This CDR3 comprises 15 residues. With 4 bases clipped from V and 7 bases from J, the junction kept 5 bases outside the gene matches. Germline CDR1 reads MDHEN; CDR2 reads SYDVKM. In DNA form, the CDR3 reads TGTGCCAGCAGTTCTCCGGGACAGGGGGGTGAAAAACTGTTTTTT. Amino acids: CASSSPGQGGEKLFF.

This chain uses TRBV5-4 with TRBJ1-1, with TRBD1 matching 8 bases. This CDR3 comprises 14 residues. V dropped 5 bases and J dropped 3; count of bases not matched to a gene: 6. Looked up from germline, CDR1 is SGHNT and CDR2 is YYREEE (reference sequence). Here the CDR3 DNA reads TGTGCCAGCAGTCATACAGGGGGGGACACTGAAGCTTTCTTT. This gives the protein CASSHTGGDTEAFF.

This clone was seen at least ten times. This chain joins TRBV28 and TRBJ1-1; 11 bases are shared with TRBD1. The CDR3 runs to 14 residues. CDR1 and CDR2 from the germline V gene are MDHEN and SYDVKM. V was clipped by 6 bases and J by 6 bases; unmatched bases: 6. The CDR3 loop is CASSLPGQGAEAFF. The CDR3 DNA follows: TGTGCCAGCAGCCTTCCGGGACAGGGGGCTGAAGCTTTCTTT.

As DNA, the CDR3 is TGCGCCAGCAGCCGCGGCCGGACTAGCGGGAGGGACGAGCAGTTCTTC. This codes for CASSRGRTSGRDEQFF. The J gene is TRBJ2-1, the V gene TRBV5-1; TRBD2 matches 15 bases. CDR3 length equals 16 residues. CDR1 and CDR2 from the germline V gene are SGHRS and YFSETQ. The J segment lost 10 bases and the V segment lost 4 bases, leaving 9 bases of the junction unmatched.

The chain links TRBV29-1 to TRBJ1-2; no reliable D call. Per the germline V gene, CDR1 is SQVTM and CDR2 is ANQGSEA. Between the trimmed V and J ends, which lost 2 bases and 1 base, there was a span of 17 bases. The CDR3 is 16 residues long. The DNA of the CDR3 is TGCAGCGTTGAATCGGCCGTCCGGGAGTTTAACTATGGCTACACCTTC. Amino acid sequence: CSVESAVREFNYGYTF.

The J gene is TRBJ1-2, the V gene TRBV4-2; D not resolved. Trimming shortened V by 3 bases and J by 6 bases, and 17 bases separated the two germline ends. This CDR3 has 15 residues. Germline loops: CDR1 LGHNA, CDR2 YNFKEQ. The CDR3 protein is CASSQAVPHQNGYTF. For the CDR3, the DNA is TGTGCCAGCAGCCAGGCAGTTCCACACCAAAATGGCTACACCTTC.

The gene calls are TRBV3-1 (or the pseudogene TRBV3-2) and TRBJ1-6, with a possible D match to TRBD1 (5 bases). The CDR3 spans 14 residues. V lost 7 bases and J 5 bases, leaving 12 bases between the germline ends. CDR1 and CDR2 from the germline V gene are LGHDT and YNNKEL (reference sequence). CDR3 nucleotides: TGTGCCAGCACCACAGTAGGGGATAATTCACCCCTCCACTTT. It translates to CASTTVGDNSPLHF.

The table lists this clone with a count of one. The rearrangement uses TRBV5-1 and TRBJ1-2; TRBD1 aligns across 11 bases. The V gene end was trimmed by 4 bases and the J gene end by 4 bases; junction bases not matched to a gene: 3. Germline V gives CDR1 SGHRS, CDR2 YFSETQ. CDR3 length equals 14 residues. CDR3 protein: CASSVGQGGYGYTF. CDR3 DNA sequence: TGCGCCAGCAGCGTGGGACAGGGGGGCTATGGCTACACCTTC. The variable domain in full, completed from reference TRBV5-1 and TRBJ1-2, reads KAGVTQTPRYLIKTRGQQVTLSCSPISGHRSVSWYQQTPGQGLQFLFEYFSETQRNKGNFPGRFSGRQFSNSRSEMNVSTLELGDSALYLCASSVGQGGYGYTFGSGTRLTVV.

J is TRBJ1-2 and V is TRBV21-1. TRBV21-1 is a known pseudogene. The CDR3 is 16 residues long. CDR3: CASSKGFGGPTYGYTF. In DNA form, the CDR3 reads TGTGCCAGCAGCAAAGGTTTCGGGGGGCCAACCTATGGCTACACCTTC.

The rearrangement joins TRBV10-3 to TRBJ2-1; TRBD2 aligns across 8 bases. Looked up from germline, CDR1 is ENHRY and CDR2 is SYGVKD. The trim removed 7 bases at V and 5 bases at J, leaving 4 bases unmatched. The CDR3 has 13 residues. CDR3 amino acids: CAITSGSDNEQFF. CDR3 sequence (DNA): TGTGCCATCACCAGCGGGAGTGACAATGAGCAGTTCTTC.

In this sample, this clone turned up a few times. The sample holds other DNA sequences that translate to the same CDR3. The rearrangement uses TRBV12-3 or TRBV12-4 and TRBJ1-2; maybe TRBD1 (6 bases). V was clipped by 3 bases and J by 4 bases, with 9 bases between them. This CDR3 has 13 residues. The CDR3 protein is CASSFSRGYGYTF. The DNA for the CDR3 is TGTGCCAGCAGTTTTAGCAGGGGCTATGGCTACACCTTC.

To note about this clone: Germline is not matched at one junction end, which may reflect a read error. The chain couples TRBV28 to TRBJ1-5, with D perhaps matching TRBD1 (5 bases). The CDR3 sequence is 15 residues long. The V gene's germline CDR1 is MDHEN and CDR2 SYDVKM. In DNA form, the CDR3 reads TGTGCCAGCAGTGCCCGGACACCTATCAATCGGCCCCAGCATTTT. This sequence encodes CASSARTPINRPQHF.

V usage is TRBV18 and J usage is TRBJ2-2; weak D call: TRBD1 (6 bases). The CDR3 loop spans 16 amino acids. The V gene's germline CDR1 is KGHSH and CDR2 LQKENI. V lost 3 bases, J lost 3 bases, and 14 bases lay in between. For the CDR3, the DNA is TGTGCCAGCTCACCTAATACAGGGATGGACACCGGGGAGCTGTTTTTT. Translation: CASSPNTGMDTGELFF.

CDR3 coding DNA: TGTGCCAGTAGTACCGGGACAGGTCTCGTAGAGCCCCAGCATTTT. Translating it yields CASSTGTGLVEPQHF. This chain joins TRBV19 and TRBJ1-5; TRBD1 matches at 8 bases. The CDR3 sequence is 15 residues long. The V segment lost 4 bases and the J segment 8 bases; nucleotides outside the gene matches: 10. Germline V CDR1 and CDR2: LNHDA, SQIVND (reference sequence).

The rearrangement uses TRBV7-4 and TRBJ2-2, with TRBD2 matching over 10 bases. Looked up from germline, CDR1 is SGHVT and CDR2 is SQSDAQ. The V and J ends lost 8 bases and 6 bases, in that order; junction bases with no gene match: 15. The CDR3 contains 17 residues. The CDR3 spells CASRGLAPALGSGELFF. CDR3 nucleotides: TGTGCCAGCCGGGGACTAGCGCCTGCTCTCGGGTCCGGGGAGCTGTTTTTT.

The rearrangement uses TRBV18 and TRBJ2-1; tentative D call: TRBD2 (6 bases). Germline V gives CDR1 KGHSH, CDR2 LQKENI. The V gene lost 5 bases and the J gene lost 9 bases, with 20 bases spanning the gap. This CDR3 contains 15 residues. CDR3 DNA sequence: TGTGCCAGCTCAGCGGGACTGCCAGGAAGGGGTGAGCAGTTCTTC. It translates to CASSAGLPGRGEQFF.

This clone was counted a single time. This chain joins TRBV27 and TRBJ2-2; D remains ambiguous. CDR1 is MNHEY and CDR2 is SMNVEV in the germline V gene (reference sequence). V shed 2 bases and J shed 0 bases, with 10 bases lying between them. The CDR3 is made up of 16 amino acids. The CDR3 reads CASSLVAGTNTGELFF. Here the CDR3 DNA reads TGTGCCAGCAGTTTAGTCGCAGGAACGAACACCGGGGAGCTGTTTTTT.

This chain joins TRBV28 and TRBJ1-5, with D perhaps TRBD1 (6 bases). The germline CDR1 and CDR2 sequences are MDHEN and SYDVKM. V lost 5 bases and J 2 bases, leaving 16 bases between the germline ends. This CDR3 is built from 16 residues. This CDR3 is CASSDPQGLRNQPQHF. CDR3 coding DNA: TGTGCCAGCAGTGACCCACAGGGTCTGCGCAATCAGCCCCAGCATTTT.

This chain connects TRBV28 to TRBJ2-1; no clear D gene. The V end lost 4 bases, the J end lost 7 bases, and 8 bases lay between the germline ends. CDR1 and CDR2 from the germline V gene are MDHEN and SYDVKM. The CDR3 length is 12 residues. The CDR3 DNA reads TGTGCCAGCAGTTCACTTCCAAATGAGCAGTTCTTC. It codes for CASSSLPNEQFF.

The chain uses TRBV28 and TRBJ1-2, with TRBD1 identical over 7 bases. V dropped 11 bases and J dropped 5; count of bases not matched to a gene: 8. The CDR3 spans 12 residues. Germline V gene lookup returns CDR1 MDHEN and CDR2 SYDVKM. The CDR3: CASATGRYGYTF. The CDR3, as DNA: TGTGCCTCAGCGACAGGGAGGTATGGCTACACCTTC.